The 7 T cell receptor beta chains reported below all come from one sample, sequenced in a study of long-term antiretroviral therapy in people with HIV. Assay version v3.0 of immunoSEQ was used, and it was run at survey level. Libraries were prepared by immunoSEQ multiplex PCR; TCRdb keeps only in-frame clonotypes and omits some of them. The profile shows about 14,000 clones, less than 85% of them singletons. Sequences were derived from unsorted PBMCs, sampled 3.2 years before starting antiretroviral therapy. All receptors derive from a man aged 40-49 years with HIV.

The V and J genes are TRBV7-8 and TRBJ2-2, with D perhaps matching TRBD1 (6 bases). V gave up 1 base and J gave up 8 bases, with 8 bases separating them. Germline V gives CDR1 SGHVS, CDR2 FQNEAQ. CDR3 length: 13 amino acids. The DNA of the CDR3 is TGTGCCAGCAGCTTAGACAGGGTAGGGGAGCTGTTTTTT. It is translated as CASSLDRVGELFF. Variable domain in full (rest from reference TRBV7-8 and TRBJ2-2): GAGVSQSPRYKVAKRGQDVALRCDPISGHVSLFWYQQALGQGPEFLTYFQNEAQLDKSGLPSDRFFAERPEGSVSTLKIQRTQQEDSAVYLCASSLDRVGELFFGEGSRLTVL.

For the CDR3, the DNA is TGTGCCAGCAGCTTTCACAGCAATCAGCCCCAGCATTTT. Protein product: CASSFHSNQPQHF. The chain is built from TRBV7-8 and TRBJ1-5, with D unresolved. The CDR3 length is 13 residues. CDR1 and CDR2 (germline): SGHVS, FQNEAQ. Trimming removed 3 bases at V and 1 base at J, with 4 bases between.

In DNA, the CDR3 is TGTGCCAGCAGCTCCCAGGGCCTAAGGCCCCAGCATTTT. Translation gives CASSSQGLRPQHF. The chain combines TRBV7-8 with TRBJ1-5; D perhaps matches TRBD1 (5 bases). Germline V gene lookup returns CDR1 SGHVS and CDR2 FQNEAQ. Trimming removed 4 bases at V and 9 bases at J, with 13 bases between. This CDR3 region has 13 residues.

This chain uses TRBV5-8 with TRBJ2-2; TRBD2 might be the D (5 bases). There are 15 residues in the CDR3. With 2 bases removed from V and 1 base from J, the gap between germline ends came to 9 bases. The germline V gene has CDR1 SGHTS and CDR2 YDEGEE. The CDR3 loop reads CASSFRTGNTGELFF. CDR3 bases: TGTGCCAGCAGCTTCAGGACTGGGAACACCGGGGAGCTGTTTTTT.

V usage is TRBV19 and J usage is TRBJ1-2, with D hard to call. V was shortened by 6 bases and J by 4 bases, with 9 bases between the two germline ends. Germline V lookup: CDR1 LNHDA, CDR2 SQIVND (reference sequence). The CDR3 runs 12 residues. The CDR3 is CASSGQFYGYTF. The CDR3, as DNA: TGTGCCAGTAGCGGGCAGTTCTATGGCTACACCTTC.

The chain has TRBV7-8 and TRBJ1-1; D is unresolved. V dropped 6 bases and J dropped 11 bases, with 16 bases sitting between them. This CDR3 has 12 residues. Germline CDR1 SGHVS, CDR2 FQNEAQ. The CDR3 nucleotides read TGTGCCAGCAGTCAAAGGTCCCGCGCGGCTTTCTTT. Translating it yields CASSQRSRAAFF.

The CDR3 loop reads CASSSSTGSEETQYF. CDR3 bases: TGTGCCAGCAGCTCTTCGACAGGGTCGGAGGAGACCCAGTACTTC. The chain links TRBV11-1 to TRBJ2-5; 7 bases are a match to TRBD1. Germline loops: CDR1 SGHAT, CDR2 FQDESV (reference sequence). CDR3 length: 15 residues. Trimming at V came to 4 bases and at J to 5 bases, leaving 10 bases not matched to a gene. Full variable domain (outside the CDR3, taken from reference TRBV11-1 and TRBJ2-5): EAEVAQSPRYKITEKSQAVAFWCDPISGHATLYWYRQILGQGPELLVQFQDESVVDDSQLPKDRFSAERLKGVDSTLKIQPAELGDSAMYLCASSSSTGSEETQYFGPGTRLLVL.